This TCR beta chain was captured in a study of T-cell reconstitution after alpha-beta-depleted transplantation in children. A TCRbeta library incorporating unique molecular identifiers was prepared. TCRdb independently ran MiXCR on the PCR reads; one entry per CDR3 protein. The data hold some 500,000 distinct CDR3 sequences, with around 20% observed a single time. This clonotype was seen more than once but under ten times. The CDR3 extends over 13 amino acids. Germline CDR1 reads DFQATT; CDR2 reads SNEGSKA (reference sequence). V gave up 4 bases and J gave up 5 bases, with 12 bases separating them. The receptor was isolated from a human donor who donated a stem cell graft to a child with acute lymphoblastic leukemia. This chain connects TRBV20-1 to TRBJ2-1; the D is unclear. The sample consisted of PBMCs from the stem cell graft donor, taken from the stem cell graft. For the CDR3, the DNA is TGCAGTGCTACCGGCCTTCTAGACAATGAGCAGTTCTTC. This translates into CSATGLLDNEQFF.